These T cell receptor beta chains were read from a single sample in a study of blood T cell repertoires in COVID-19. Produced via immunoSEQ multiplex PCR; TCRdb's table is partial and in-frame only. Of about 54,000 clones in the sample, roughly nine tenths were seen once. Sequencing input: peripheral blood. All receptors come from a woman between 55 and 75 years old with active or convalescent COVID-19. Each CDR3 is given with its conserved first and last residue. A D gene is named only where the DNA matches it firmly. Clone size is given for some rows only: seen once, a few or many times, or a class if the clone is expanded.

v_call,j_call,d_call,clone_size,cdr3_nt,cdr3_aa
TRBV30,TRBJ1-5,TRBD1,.,TGTGCCTGGAGAGTATCGGACAGGAATTATCTAAGCAATCAGCCCCAGCATTTT,CAWRVSDRNYLSNQPQHF
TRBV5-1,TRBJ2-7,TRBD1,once,TGCGCCAGCAGCTTGGGACAGGGGTCGTCCTACGAGCAGTACTTC,CASSLGQGSSYEQYF
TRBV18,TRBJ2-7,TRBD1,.,TGTGCCAGCTCACGGGGGACAGGGGCTACCTACGAGCAGTACTTC,CASSRGTGATYEQYF
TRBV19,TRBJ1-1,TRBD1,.,TGTGCCAGTAGCGGGGCAGGGGGAATCACTGAAGCTTTCTTT,CASSGAGGITEAFF
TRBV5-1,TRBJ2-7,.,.,TGCGCCAGCAGCTTGGCGTCTTCGGGGAGGAGCTCCTACGAGCAGTACTTC,CASSLASSGRSSYEQYF
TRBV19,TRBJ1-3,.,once,TGTGCCAGTAGTAATTACGGTCCGGCCGGGGGAAACACCATATATTTT,CASSNYGPAGGNTIYF
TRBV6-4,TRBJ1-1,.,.,TGTGCCAGCAGTGACGTGGGGGGAGCATCTGAAGCTTTCTTT,CASSDVGGASEAFF
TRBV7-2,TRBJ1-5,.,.,TGTGCCAGCAGCTTAGTTTCTCCGCGAAATCAGCCCCAGCATTTT,CASSLVSPRNQPQHF
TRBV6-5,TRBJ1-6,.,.,TGTGCCAGCAGGAAACTTCAGGACATCTCACCCCTCCACTTT,CASRKLQDISPLHF
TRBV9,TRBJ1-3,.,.,TGTGCCAGCAGCGTAGAAGGGGTTGGAAACACCATATATTTT,CASSVEGVGNTIYF
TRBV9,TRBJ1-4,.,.,TGTGCCAGCAGCGGGAACAGGGTCGGGAATGAAAAACTGTTTTTT,CASSGNRVGNEKLFF
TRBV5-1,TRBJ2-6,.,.,TGCGCCAGCAGCTTGTGGGCCGGGTCAGGGGGGGCCAACGTCCTGACTTTC,CASSLWAGSGGANVLTF
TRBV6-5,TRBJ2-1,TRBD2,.,TGTGCCAGCAGTCTTAGCGGGGGTCGTTACAATGAGCAGTTCTTC,CASSLSGGRYNEQFF
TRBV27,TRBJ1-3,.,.,TGTGCCAGCAGATCTCAGGCCTCTGGAAACACCATATATTTT,CASRSQASGNTIYF
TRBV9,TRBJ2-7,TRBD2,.,TGTGCCAGCAGCATCGGACTAGCGGGGAGCTCCTACGAGCAGTACTTC,CASSIGLAGSSYEQYF
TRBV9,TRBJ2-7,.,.,TGTGCCAGCAGCGTGGGACAAAATACCTACGAGCAGTACTTC,CASSVGQNTYEQYF
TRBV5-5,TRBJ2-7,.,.,TGTGCCAGCAGCTTGGGGCAGTCTTTCTACGAGCAGTACTTC,CASSLGQSFYEQYF
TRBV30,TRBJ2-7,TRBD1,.,TGTGCCTGGGTGCCCCGACAGGGAAACTACGAGCAGTACTTC,CAWVPRQGNYEQYF
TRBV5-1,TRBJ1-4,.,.,TGCGCCAGCAGCTTACACCCTGCAACTAATGAAAAACTGTTTTTT,CASSLHPATNEKLFF
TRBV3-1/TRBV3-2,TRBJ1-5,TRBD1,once,TGTGCCAAACAGGGGACCCGTCAGCCCCAGCATTTT,CAKQGTRQPQHF
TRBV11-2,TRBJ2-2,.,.,TGTGCCAGCAGCTTATCTAAGTGGCGGACGAACACCGGGGAGCTGTTTTTT,CASSLSKWRTNTGELFF
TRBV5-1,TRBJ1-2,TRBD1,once,TGCGCCAGCAGCTTGGACGACAGGGGGAAATTTGGCTACACCTTC,CASSLDDRGKFGYTF
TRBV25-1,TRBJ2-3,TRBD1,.,TGTGCCAGCAGTGACTACCCGGGACAGGCCGACCCTCATACGCAGTATTTT,CASSDYPGQADPHTQYF
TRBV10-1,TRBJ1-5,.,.,TGCGCCAGCAGCCCTCAATTTCAGCGGGTGGGGGGGAGCAATCAGCCCCAGCATTTT,CASSPQFQRVGGSNQPQHF
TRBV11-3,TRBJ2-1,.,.,TGTGCCAGCAGCCCAAATTCCTACAATGAGCAGTTCTTC,CASSPNSYNEQFF
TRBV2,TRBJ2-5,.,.,TGTGCCAGCAGTCAGGGGAGTTGGGGGACCCAAGAGACCCAGTACTTC,CASSQGSWGTQETQYF
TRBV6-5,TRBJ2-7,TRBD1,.,TGTGCCAGCAAACAGGGGGGAACCTACGAGCAGTACTTC,CASKQGGTYEQYF
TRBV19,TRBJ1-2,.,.,TGTGCCAGTAGTATGGACCCCTGGACGGGAGCAACTGGGGGCTACACCTTC,CASSMDPWTGATGGYTF
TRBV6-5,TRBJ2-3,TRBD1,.,TGTGCCACTTCGGGACAGTCCGGGGCAGATACGCAGTATTTT,CATSGQSGADTQYF
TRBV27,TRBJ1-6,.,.,TGTGCCAGCAGTTTATCCTATAGGGGGATGGTGGCACCCCTCCACTTT,CASSLSYRGMVAPLHF
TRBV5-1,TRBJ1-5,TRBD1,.,TGCGCCAGCAGCCCGGGGACAGTCGATAGCAATCAGCCCCAGCATTTT,CASSPGTVDSNQPQHF
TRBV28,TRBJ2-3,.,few,TGTGCCAGCAGTCGCCTCCCGTTCTCTAGGAAAGACCACACAGATACGCAGTATTTT,CASSRLPFSRKDHTDTQYF
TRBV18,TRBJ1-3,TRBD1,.,TGTGCCAGCTCACCACGACAGGGTGGAGGAAACACCATATATTTT,CASSPRQGGGNTIYF
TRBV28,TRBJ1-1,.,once,TGTGCCAGCAGTGCCGACAGGTTCTCCACTGAAGCTTTCTTT,CASSADRFSTEAFF
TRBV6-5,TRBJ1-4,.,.,TGTGCCAGCAGGGCCTGGGCAGCAACTAATGAAAAACTGTTTTTT,CASRAWAATNEKLFF
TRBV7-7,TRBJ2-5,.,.,TGTGCCAGCAGCCCCGGCGGCTTTCAAGAGACCCAGTACTTC,CASSPGGFQETQYF
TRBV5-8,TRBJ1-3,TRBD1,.,TGTGCCAGCAGCACAGGGGGCACTGGAAACACCATATATTTT,CASSTGGTGNTIYF
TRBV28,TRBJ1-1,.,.,TGTGCCAGCAGCTCCACACCGAACACTGAAGCTTTCTTT,CASSSTPNTEAFF
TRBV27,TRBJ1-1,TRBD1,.,TGTGCCAGTAGACAGGGGGCTAACACTGAAGCTTTCTTT,CASRQGANTEAFF
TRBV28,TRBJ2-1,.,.,TGTGCCAGCAGCGATCAGTATGAGCAGTTCTTC,CASSDQYEQFF
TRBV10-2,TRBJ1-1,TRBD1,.,TGCGCCAGCAGGGACGGGACAGGATGGACTGAAGCTTTCTTT,CASRDGTGWTEAFF
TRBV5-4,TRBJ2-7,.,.,TGTGCCAGCAGCTTCTCGACAGTTGCCGCACCTGTCGAGCAGTACTTC,CASSFSTVAAPVEQYF
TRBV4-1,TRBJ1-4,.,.,TGCGCCAGCAGCCAAGATAAATTCAATGAAAAACTGTTTTTT,CASSQDKFNEKLFF
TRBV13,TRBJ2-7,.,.,TGTGCCAGCAGCTTCTCGGGACATTACGAGCAGTACTTC,CASSFSGHYEQYF
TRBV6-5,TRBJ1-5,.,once,TGTGCCAGCAGGGACAGCCTCTATAGCAATCAGCCCCAGCATTTT,CASRDSLYSNQPQHF